Below, 28 T cell receptor beta chains from the same sample are listed, as sequenced in a study of T cell responses to AZD1222 COVID-19 vaccine. Some clones are missing from TCRdb's copy, which holds only in-frame ones; the method was immunoSEQ multiplex PCR. The sample lists under 170,000 clones, 80% to 95% seen once, with under 4% in the top ten. This material consisted of peripheral blood, taken 28 days after the second AZD1222 dose. Source of these receptors: an adult who received the AZD1222 COVID-19 vaccine.

Here the CDR3 DNA reads TGTGCCAGCAGTTCCTTATCCAAAGTTGACAGGGAGGATGGCTACACCTTC. Translated: CASSSLSKVDREDGYTF. J is TRBJ1-2 and V is TRBV27; 7 bases are a match to TRBD1. Germline-derived CDR1 and CDR2 are MNHEY and SMNVEV (reference sequence). This CDR3 has 17 amino acids. Trimming at V came to 4 bases and at J to 6 bases, leaving 17 bases not matched to a gene.

This clone has only one observation. V usage is TRBV2 and J usage is TRBJ1-5; no definite D call. CDR3 length: 13 residues. The ends were cut back, 8 bases at V and 0 bases at J, with 8 bases in the middle. Germline assignment: CDR1 SNHLY and CDR2 FYNNEI. The CDR3 DNA sequence: TGTGCCAGCGGAGAATATAGCAATCAGCCCCAGCATTTT. Translating it yields CASGEYSNQPQHF.

The rearrangement links TRBV5-4 to TRBJ2-7; 7 bases fit TRBD2. Germline-derived CDR1 and CDR2 are SGHNT and YYREEE (reference sequence). The CDR3 is made up of 14 amino acids. Losses at the gene ends were 0 bases for V and 7 bases for J; bases not matched to a gene: 7. The CDR3 sequence is CASSLALAAREQYF. CDR3 coding DNA: TGTGCCAGCAGCTTGGCTCTAGCGGCTAGGGAGCAGTACTTC.

This clone has only a few counts. This rearrangement joins TRBV6-1 to TRBJ1-5; no reliable D call. CDR3 length: 16 amino acids. With 1 base removed from V and 0 bases from J, the gap between germline ends came to 10 bases. CDR1 is MNHNS and CDR2 is SASEGT in the germline V gene. The CDR3 bases are TGTGCCAGCAGTGAAGTAGTGGACCATAGCAATCAGCCCCAGCATTTT. It encodes CASSEVVDHSNQPQHF.

The chain carries TRBV27 and TRBJ2-5; D possibly corresponds to TRBD1 (5 bases). Per the germline V gene, CDR1 is MNHEY and CDR2 is SMNVEV (reference sequence). The CDR3 contains 14 residues. V was pared by 5 bases and J by 4 bases, with 14 bases between. The CDR3 DNA follows: TGTGCCAGCAGTCCGAATCAGGGTGGAGAGACCCAGTACTTC. It yields the protein CASSPNQGGETQYF.

V usage is TRBV6-6 and J usage is TRBJ1-2, with 8 bases identical to TRBD1. The CDR3 extends over 14 amino acids. After removal of 6 bases from V and 6 bases from J, the junction contained 9 bases not matched to a gene. Looked up from germline, CDR1 is MNHNY and CDR2 is SVGAGI (reference sequence). The CDR3 nucleotides read TGTGCCAGCAGGCCTCCGGGACAGGTGGATGGCTACACCTTC. Translated: CASRPPGQVDGYTF.

V is TRBV5-1 and J is TRBJ2-6; 13 bases map to TRBD2. The CDR3 sequence is 18 residues long. Per the germline V gene, CDR1 is SGHRS and CDR2 is YFSETQ. J was trimmed by 2 bases and V by 3 bases; bases with no gene match: 5. Here the CDR3 DNA reads TGCGCCAGCAGCTCCACCGGACTAGCGGGAGCTGGGGCCAACGTCCTGACTTTC. Translated, it gives CASSSTGLAGAGANVLTF.

V and J are TRBV5-4 and TRBJ2-7, with 7 positions matching TRBD2. The germline CDR1 and CDR2 sequences are SGHNT and YYREEE (reference sequence). J gave up 2 bases and V 4 bases, and 9 bases lay outside the gene matches. The CDR3 has 15 residues. This CDR3 reads CASSRIASGPYEQYF. CDR3 coding DNA: TGTGCCAGCAGCCGAATAGCTAGCGGACCCTACGAGCAGTACTTC.

This clone is judged medium-sized (0.01 to 0.1%). V gene TRBV27 combines with J gene TRBJ2-1; possibly TRBD1 or TRBD2 for D (5 bases each). The CDR3 has 12 residues. The V end was cut by 8 bases, the J end by 3 bases, with 8 bases between. Germline-derived CDR1 and CDR2 are MNHEY and SMNVEV (reference sequence). The CDR3 nucleotides read TGTGCCAGCTGGGACCTCTACAATGAGCAGTTCTTC. Residues: CASWDLYNEQFF.

This sequence joins TRBV6-2 or TRBV6-3 and TRBJ2-5; maybe TRBD2 (5 bases). V was pared by 1 base and J by 5 bases, with 17 bases between. Germline V gene sequence: CDR1 MNHEY, CDR2 SVGEGT. The CDR3 spans 16 residues. CDR3 bases: TGTGCCAGCAGTTACTTTAGAGGGTCCACGAACGAGACCCAGTACTTC. Translating it yields CASSYFRGSTNETQYF.

About this clone itself: The junction and the germline gene differ at one end; a read error may be behind it. CDR3 nucleotides: TGCGCCAGCAGCTTGGAACAGCCTAAATATGGCTACACCTTC. Translating gives CASSLEQPKYGYTF. V is TRBV5-1 and J is TRBJ1-2; no definite D call. Per the germline V gene, CDR1 is SGHRS and CDR2 is YFSETQ. This CDR3 has 14 amino acids.

The rearrangement joins TRBV13 to TRBJ1-4, with D tentatively TRBD1 (6 bases). This CDR3 is 15 amino acids long. CDR1 is PRHDT and CDR2 is FYEKMQ in the germline V gene (reference sequence). Trimming shortened V by 5 bases and J by 5 bases, and 15 bases separated the two germline ends. This CDR3 reads CASSAGALGNEKLFF. The CDR3 DNA follows: TGTGCCAGCAGCGCAGGGGCTTTAGGAAATGAAAAACTGTTTTTT.

This rearrangement joins TRBV7-9 to TRBJ2-7; D remains ambiguous. The V end lost 2 bases, the J end lost 1 base, and 6 bases lay between the germline ends. Germline CDR1 is SEHNR and CDR2 is FQNEAQ (reference sequence). The CDR3 has 13 residues. The CDR3 loop reads CASSLTDSYEQYF. CDR3 sequence (DNA): TGTGCCAGCAGCTTAACCGATTCCTACGAGCAGTACTTC.

This rearrangement joins TRBV11-2 to TRBJ2-2, with unresolved D. V dropped 4 bases and J dropped 5 bases, with 8 bases sitting between them. CDR1 is SGHAT, CDR2 FQNNGV, per germline. The CDR3 covers 13 residues. The CDR3 coding sequence is TGTGCCAGCAGCTCCGACGTAACCGGGGAGCTGTTTTTT. Its protein product is CASSSDVTGELFF.

The chain recombines TRBV10-3 with TRBJ1-2; a possible D gene is TRBD1 (5 bases). Germline loops: CDR1 ENHRY, CDR2 SYGVKD. CDR3 length: 11 amino acids. V lost 10 bases to trimming and J lost 6 bases, with 12 bases between them. This chain's CDR3 is CATAGTDGYTF. CDR3 in DNA: TGTGCCACCGCCGGGACGGATGGCTACACCTTC.

This sequence joins TRBV12-3 or TRBV12-4 and TRBJ2-1, with 10 bases aligning to TRBD2. The CDR3 is 13 amino acids. J gave up 13 bases and V 7 bases, and 10 bases lay outside the gene matches. The CDR3 loop is CASMRAGGRDQFF. CDR3 nucleotides: TGTGCCAGCATGCGAGCGGGAGGGCGAGATCAGTTCTTC.

The V gene is TRBV6-5, the J gene TRBJ2-5; D remains ambiguous. Germline lookup yields CDR1 MNHEY and CDR2 SVGAGI. This CDR3 comprises 14 residues. With 2 bases removed from V and 7 bases from J, the gap between germline ends came to 14 bases. CDR3 loop: CASSYRSGGGTQYF. The CDR3 DNA follows: TGTGCCAGCAGTTACCGGTCTGGCGGTGGGACCCAGTACTTC.

This clone was observed once. The V call is TRBV27, the J call TRBJ1-2; perhaps TRBD1 as D (5 bases). Per the germline V gene, CDR1 is MNHEY and CDR2 is SMNVEV (reference sequence). The CDR3 spans 13 residues. Trimming pared 6 bases from V and 8 bases from J, leaving 16 bases between. CDR3 sequence (DNA): TGTGCCAGCAGCTGGGACGGCGAAGGGGGCTACACCTTC. Its translation is CASSWDGEGGYTF.

This chain links TRBV7-8 with TRBJ1-5; D may be TRBD1 (5 bases). Trimming left V 0 bases short and J 3 bases short, with 6 bases between. The CDR3 totals 14 residues. Germline assignment: CDR1 SGHVS and CDR2 FQNEAQ. The CDR3 DNA reads TGTGCCAGCAGCTTAGCAGGGGCCAATCAGCCCCAGCATTTT. The encoded protein is CASSLAGANQPQHF.

The chain combines TRBV5-1 with TRBJ2-1, with D unresolved. Looked up from germline, CDR1 is SGHRS and CDR2 is YFSETQ. The V and J ends lost 1 base and 6 bases respectively, with 17 bases between them. The CDR3 totals 16 residues. In DNA, the CDR3 is TGCGCCAGCAGCTTGTTAGGGCTGATCGGTGGCAATGAGCAGTTCTTC. Protein sequence: CASSLLGLIGGNEQFF.

The chain has TRBV3-1 (or the pseudogene TRBV3-2) and TRBJ2-7; no definite D call. V shed 4 bases and J shed 1 base, with 14 bases lying between them. The germline gives CDR1 LGHDT, CDR2 YNNKEL (reference sequence). The CDR3 length is 15 residues. CDR3 DNA sequence: TGTGCCAGCAGCCCAGGTTTCAGCGCTTCCTACGAGCAGTACTTC. It encodes CASSPGFSASYEQYF.

The rearrangement uses TRBV10-1 and TRBJ2-7; TRBD2 aligns across 12 bases. With 2 bases clipped from V and 3 bases from J, the junction kept 8 bases outside the gene matches. Germline CDR1 reads WNHNN; CDR2 reads SYGVQD (reference sequence). This CDR3 contains 17 residues. The CDR3 region has the DNA TGCGCCAGCAGTGAGAGGCTAGCGGGAGGGCCTAACTACGAGCAGTACTTC. Its protein is CASSERLAGGPNYEQYF.

This clone was seen once. The chain uses TRBV11-3 and TRBJ2-5; 14 nucleotides line up with TRBD2. The CDR3 has 16 amino acids. Germline V CDR1 and CDR2: SGHNT, YENEEA. V gave up 5 bases and J gave up 4 bases; unmatched junction bases: 6. The CDR3 is CASSQGLAGGLETQYF. The CDR3 coding sequence is TGTGCCAGCAGCCAAGGACTAGCGGGAGGTTTAGAGACCCAGTACTTC.

The genes are TRBV7-9 and TRBJ2-3; TRBD2 matches at 7 bases. V shed 5 bases and J 2 bases; nucleotides not matched to a gene: 10. This CDR3 region has 16 residues. The germline V gene has CDR1 SEHNR and CDR2 FQNEAQ (reference sequence). The CDR3 DNA reads as TGTGCCAGCAGCCCAGCGGGCGGGAGAGCCACAGATACGCAGTATTTT. This translates into CASSPAGGRATDTQYF.

V is TRBV19 and J is TRBJ1-5; 7 nucleotides match TRBD1. J gave up 7 bases and V 5 bases, and 8 bases lay outside the gene matches. Germline-derived CDR1 and CDR2 are LNHDA and SQIVND (reference sequence). This CDR3 comprises 14 residues. The CDR3 DNA sequence: TGTGCCAGTAGTGCGACAGGGCCGGGACAGCCCCAGCATTTT. Its translation: CASSATGPGQPQHF.

The J gene is TRBJ1-2, the V gene TRBV6-5, with 7 bases identical to TRBD1. The CDR3 runs to 13 residues. The germline gives CDR1 MNHEY, CDR2 SVGAGI. Losses at the gene ends were 5 bases for V and 2 bases for J; bases not matched to a gene: 2. CDR3 amino acids: CASSKQGNYGYTF. Written as DNA, the CDR3 is TGTGCCAGCAGTAAACAGGGGAACTATGGCTACACCTTC.

CDR3 residues: CASSYGSRGQGETQYF. CDR3 bases: TGTGCCAGCAGTTACGGGTCCAGGGGGCAGGGTGAGACCCAGTACTTC. V and J are TRBV6-5 and TRBJ2-5; TRBD1 matches at 8 bases. Germline CDR1 MNHEY, CDR2 SVGAGI. The ends lost 2 bases at V and 5 bases at J; junction bases unmatched: 10. The CDR3 runs 16 residues.

The V and J genes are TRBV5-8 and TRBJ1-5; 10 nucleotides match TRBD1. Germline CDR1 is SGHTS and CDR2 is YDEGEE. The CDR3 is 15 residues long. V lost 2 bases to trimming and J lost 7 bases; unmatched junction nucleotides: 6. The DNA of the CDR3 is TGTGCCAGCAGCTTTGCCGGGACAGGGGCACAGCCCCAGCATTTT. It is translated as CASSFAGTGAQPQHF.